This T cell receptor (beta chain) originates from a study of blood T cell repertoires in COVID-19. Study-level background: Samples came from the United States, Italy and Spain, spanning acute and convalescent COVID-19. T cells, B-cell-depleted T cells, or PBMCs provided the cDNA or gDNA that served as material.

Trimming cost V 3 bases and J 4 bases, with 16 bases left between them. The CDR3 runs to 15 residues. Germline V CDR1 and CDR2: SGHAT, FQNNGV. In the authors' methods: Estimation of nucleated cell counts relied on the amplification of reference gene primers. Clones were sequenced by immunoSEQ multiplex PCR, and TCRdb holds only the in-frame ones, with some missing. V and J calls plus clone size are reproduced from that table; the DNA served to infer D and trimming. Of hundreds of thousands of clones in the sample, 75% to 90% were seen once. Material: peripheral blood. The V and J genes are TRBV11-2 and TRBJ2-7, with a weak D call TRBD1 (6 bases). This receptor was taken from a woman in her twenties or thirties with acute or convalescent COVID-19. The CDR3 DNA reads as TGTGCCAGCAGCTTGGCCTCGGGACAATCATACGAGCAGTACTTC. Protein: CASSLASGQSYEQYF.